One TCR beta chain is described in this entry. Its antigen remains unidentified. Germline V CDR1 and CDR2: LNHDA, SQIVND (reference sequence). The CDR3 consists of 16 residues. V was clipped by 7 bases and J by 0 bases, with 16 bases between them. The sample is drawn from a study of CD4 T cells in relation to SARS-CoV-2 and coronaviruses. Notes on the study in general: Compared with monoreactive clones, crossreactive clones showed significantly weaker SARS-CoV-2 expansion. Crossreactivity was assessed only for spike protein, not other viral proteins.

Unexposed donor CD4+ T cells date from about 2011-2018, before the COVID-19 pandemic. Naive and memory CD4+ T cells came from enriched cryopreserved PBMCs. Assay: immunoSEQ multiplex PCR; the TCRdb copy retains only in-frame clones and omits some. The profile shows more than 50,000 clones, 86% of them singletons. The chain couples TRBV19 to TRBJ1-5; TRBD1 is a possible D gene (5 bases). The sequence came from a human donor in good health. The sample comprised memory CD4+ T cells from PBMCs. The CDR3 region is CASTTGQMYSNQPQHF. The CDR3 coding sequence is TGTGCCAGTACCACAGGCCAGATGTATAGCAATCAGCCCCAGCATTTT.